These 3 T cell receptor beta chains came from one sample sequenced in a study of blood T cell repertoires in COVID-19. The protocol was immunoSEQ multiplex PCR, while the TCRdb copy is restricted to in-frame clones and leaves out a portion. The sample lists about 59,000 clones, 65% to 90% occurring once. What was sequenced was peripheral blood. These TCRs come from a human donor in a cohort sampled during active COVID-19.

This chain connects TRBV5-5 to TRBJ2-2, with D possibly being TRBD2 (5 bases). Germline V gene lookup returns CDR1 SGHKS and CDR2 YYEKEE (reference sequence). Trimming took off 2 bases at V and 5 bases at J, with 16 bases between the two ends. This CDR3 is built from 16 residues. The CDR3 sequence: CASSFVLAVTTGELFF. CDR3 DNA sequence: TGTGCCAGCAGCTTTGTCCTAGCTGTAACAACCGGGGAGCTGTTTTTT. Drawing the rest from reference TRBV5-5 and TRBJ2-2, the complete variable domain is DAGVTQSPTHLIKTRGQQVTLRCSPISGHKSVSWYQQVLGQGPQFIFQYYEKEERGRGNFPDRFSARQFPNYSSELNVNALLLGDSALYLCASSFVLAVTTGELFFGEGSRLTVL.

V is TRBV30 and J is TRBJ2-1; D unclear. The CDR3 has 13 amino acids. Trimming left V 4 bases short and J 3 bases short, with 10 bases between. Germline V gene lookup returns CDR1 GTSNPN and CDR2 SVGIG (reference sequence). Written as DNA, the CDR3 is TGTGCCTGGATAGGAGATTTCTACAATGAGCAGTTCTTC. It codes for CAWIGDFYNEQFF. The whole variable domain, remainder taken from reference TRBV30 and TRBJ2-1, is SQTIHQWPATLVQPVGSPLSLECTVEGTSNPNLYWYRQAAGRGLQLLFYSVGIGQISSEVPQNLSASRPQDRQFILSSKKLLLSDSGFYLCAWIGDFYNEQFFGPGTRLTVL.

The sample holds a few counts of this clone. The chain is built from TRBV5-1 and TRBJ1-5; possible D gene TRBD1, 6 bases. V lost 4 bases, J lost 1 base, and 12 bases lay in between. The CDR3 has 15 amino acids. Germline CDR1 and CDR2: SGHRS and YFSETQ. In nucleotides, the CDR3 is TGCGCCAGCAGCCCCGAGGGGGAAAGCAATCAGCCCCAGCATTTT. Translating it yields CASSPEGESNQPQHF. The variable domain in full, with the rest retrieved from reference TRBV5-1 and TRBJ1-5, is KAGVTQTPRYLIKTRGQQVTLSCSPISGHRSVSWYQQTPGQGLQFLFEYFSETQRNKGNFPGRFSGRQFSNSRSEMNVSTLELGDSALYLCASSPEGESNQPQHFGDGTRLSIL.